This TCR beta chain was identified during a study of CD8+ T cells in alopecia areata. Note on this clone: The antigen is undetermined.

As to treatment: oral pan-JAK inhibitor, 5-10 mg twice daily. Deletions cut 10 bases from V and 0 bases from J, with 14 bases between. CDR1 and CDR2 (germline): MNHEY, SMNVEV (reference sequence). The CDR3 extends over 14 amino acids. After isolation, RNA underwent reverse transcription to generate cDNA as the sequencing template. Clones were read by immunoSEQ multiplex PCR, and TCRdb kept only the in-frame ones, dropping some. Here the sample spans around 100,000 clones, 70% to 90% being singletons. General study points: Under tofacitinib, fewer expanded CD8+ clones appeared among the top 100 scalp clones.

This chain links TRBV27 with TRBJ2-3; TRBD1 is a possible D gene (6 bases). This material consisted of CD8+ T cells sorted from blood, taken between weeks 30 and 35, from a patient treated with tofacitinib. The source of this sequence is a human donor with alopecia areata. This CDR3 is CATTRTESTDTQYF. Written as DNA, the CDR3 is TGTGCCACGACCCGGACAGAAAGCACAGATACGCAGTATTTT.